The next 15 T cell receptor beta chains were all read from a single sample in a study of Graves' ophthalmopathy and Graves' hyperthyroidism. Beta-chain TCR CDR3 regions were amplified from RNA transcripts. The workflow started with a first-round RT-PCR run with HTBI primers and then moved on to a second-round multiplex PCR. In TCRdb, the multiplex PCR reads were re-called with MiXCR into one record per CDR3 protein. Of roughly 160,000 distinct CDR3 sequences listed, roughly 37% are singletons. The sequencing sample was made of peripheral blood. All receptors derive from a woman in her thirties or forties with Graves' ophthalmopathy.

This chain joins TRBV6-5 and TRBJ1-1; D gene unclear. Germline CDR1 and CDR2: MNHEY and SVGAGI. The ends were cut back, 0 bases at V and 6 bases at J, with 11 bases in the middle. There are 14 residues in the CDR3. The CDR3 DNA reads TGTGCCAGCAGTTACTCCCTACCTCCCGCTGAAGCTTTCTTT. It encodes CASSYSLPPAEAFF.

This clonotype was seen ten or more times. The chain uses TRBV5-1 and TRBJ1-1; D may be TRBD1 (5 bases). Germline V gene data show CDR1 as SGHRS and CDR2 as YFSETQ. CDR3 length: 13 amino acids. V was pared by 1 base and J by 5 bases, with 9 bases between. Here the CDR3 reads CASSLWSGTEAFF. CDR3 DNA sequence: TGCGCCAGCAGCTTGTGGTCAGGGACTGAAGCTTTCTTT.

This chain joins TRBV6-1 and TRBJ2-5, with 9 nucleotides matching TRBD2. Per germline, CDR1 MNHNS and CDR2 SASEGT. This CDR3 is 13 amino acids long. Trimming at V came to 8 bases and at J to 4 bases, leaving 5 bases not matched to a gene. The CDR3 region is CASLAGVAETQYF. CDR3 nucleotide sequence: TGTGCCAGCTTAGCGGGAGTGGCAGAGACCCAGTACTTC.

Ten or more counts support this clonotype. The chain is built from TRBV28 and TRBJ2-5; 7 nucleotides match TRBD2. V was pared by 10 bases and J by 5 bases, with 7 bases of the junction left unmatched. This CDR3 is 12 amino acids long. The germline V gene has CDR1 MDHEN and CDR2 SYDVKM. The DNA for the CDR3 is TGTGCCACCGTCGCGGGGGAGGAGACCCAGTACTTC. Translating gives CATVAGEETQYF.

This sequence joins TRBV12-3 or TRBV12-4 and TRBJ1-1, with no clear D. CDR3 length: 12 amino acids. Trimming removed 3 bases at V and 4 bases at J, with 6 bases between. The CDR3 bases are TGTGCCAGCAGTTTCGTATCCACTGAAGCTTTCTTT. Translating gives CASSFVSTEAFF.

CDR3 DNA sequence: TGTGCCAGCAGACGGGCGGGAGGGCCCTACGAGCAGTACTTC. It codes for CASRRAGGPYEQYF. The chain has TRBV7-2 and TRBJ2-7; 9 bases agree with TRBD2. From germline, CDR1 is SGHTA and CDR2 FQGNSA. CDR3 length: 14 amino acids. The V and J ends lost 6 bases and 2 bases, in that order; junction bases with no gene match: 5.

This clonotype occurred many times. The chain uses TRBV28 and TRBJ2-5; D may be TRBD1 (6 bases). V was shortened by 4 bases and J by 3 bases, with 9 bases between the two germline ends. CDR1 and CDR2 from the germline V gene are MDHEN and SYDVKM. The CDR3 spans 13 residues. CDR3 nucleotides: TGTGCCAGCAGTTGGACAGTTGAAGAGACCCAGTACTTC. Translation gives CASSWTVEETQYF.

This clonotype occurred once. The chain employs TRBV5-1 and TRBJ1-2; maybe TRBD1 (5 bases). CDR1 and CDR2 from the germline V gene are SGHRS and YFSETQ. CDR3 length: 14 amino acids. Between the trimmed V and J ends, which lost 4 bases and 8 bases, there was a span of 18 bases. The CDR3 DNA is TGCGCCAGCAGCCCCGAGGGGCTCCCGTACGGCTACACCTTC. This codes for CASSPEGLPYGYTF.

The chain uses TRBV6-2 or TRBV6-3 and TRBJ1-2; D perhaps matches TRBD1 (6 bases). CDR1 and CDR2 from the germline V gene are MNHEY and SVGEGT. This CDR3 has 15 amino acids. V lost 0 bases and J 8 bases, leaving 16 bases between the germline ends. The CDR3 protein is CASSYSTMGHYGYTF. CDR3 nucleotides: TGTGCCAGCAGTTACTCAACAATGGGACATTACGGCTACACCTTC.

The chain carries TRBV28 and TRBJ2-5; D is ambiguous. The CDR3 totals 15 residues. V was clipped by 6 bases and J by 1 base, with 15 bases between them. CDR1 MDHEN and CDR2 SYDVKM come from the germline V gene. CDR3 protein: CASSPPTDGQETQYF. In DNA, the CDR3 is TGTGCCAGCAGCCCCCCCACGGACGGCCAAGAGACCCAGTACTTC.

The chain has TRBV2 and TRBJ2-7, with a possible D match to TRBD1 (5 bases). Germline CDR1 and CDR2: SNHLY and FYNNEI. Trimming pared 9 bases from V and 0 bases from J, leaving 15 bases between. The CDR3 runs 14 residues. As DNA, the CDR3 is TGTGCCAGTTCCAGCAGGGCAGTCTCCTACGAGCAGTACTTC. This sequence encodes CASSSRAVSYEQYF. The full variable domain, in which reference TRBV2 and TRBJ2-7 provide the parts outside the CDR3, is EPEVTQTPSHQVTQMGQEVILRCVPISNHLYFYWYRQILGQKVEFLVSFYNNEISEKSEIFDDQFSVERPDGSNFTLKIRSTKLEDSAMYFCASSSRAVSYEQYFGPGTRLTVT.

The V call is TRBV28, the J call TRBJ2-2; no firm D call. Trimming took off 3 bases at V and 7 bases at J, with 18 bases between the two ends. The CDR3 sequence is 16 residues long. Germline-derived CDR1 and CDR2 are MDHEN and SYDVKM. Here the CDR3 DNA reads TGTGCCAGCAGTTTCTCAGACACGCTAATAGGCGGGGAGCTGTTTTTT. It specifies CASSFSDTLIGGELFF.

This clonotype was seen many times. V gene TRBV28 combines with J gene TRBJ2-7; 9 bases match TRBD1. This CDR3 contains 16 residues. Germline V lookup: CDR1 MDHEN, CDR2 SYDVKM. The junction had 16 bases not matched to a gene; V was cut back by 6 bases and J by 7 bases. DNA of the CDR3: TGTGCCAGCAGACCCCTTTCCGCACAGGGGGCTCGGGAGCAGTACTTC. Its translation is CASRPLSAQGAREQYF. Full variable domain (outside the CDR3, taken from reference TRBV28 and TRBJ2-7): DVKVTQSSRYLVKRTGEKVFLECVQDMDHENMFWYRQDPGLGLRLIYFSYDVKMKEKGDIPEGYSVSREKKERFSLILESASTNQTSMYLCASRPLSAQGAREQYFGPGTRLTVT.

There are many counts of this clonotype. The CDR3 loop is CASSLGAGLSQPQHF. CDR3 sequence (DNA): TGTGCCAGCAGCTTAGGGGCAGGCCTAAGTCAGCCCCAGCATTTT. The chain uses TRBV7-2 and TRBJ1-5, with unresolved D. Trimming left V 1 base short and J 6 bases short, with 13 bases between. The CDR3 spans 15 residues. Per the germline V gene, CDR1 is SGHTA and CDR2 is FQGNSA.

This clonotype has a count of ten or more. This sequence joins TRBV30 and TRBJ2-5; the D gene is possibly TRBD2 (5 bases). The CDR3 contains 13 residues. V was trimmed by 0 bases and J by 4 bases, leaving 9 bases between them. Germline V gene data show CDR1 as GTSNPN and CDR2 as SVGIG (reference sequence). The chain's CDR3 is CAWSVKGGETQYF. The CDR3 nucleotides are TGTGCCTGGAGTGTAAAAGGAGGAGAGACCCAGTACTTC.